The 16 T cell receptor beta chains listed next were all sequenced from one sample in a study of cytomegalovirus exposure and HLA in healthy donors. In the PCR, 60 Vbeta and 13 Jbeta primers were used. Sequencing used immunoSEQ multiplex PCR; TCRdb keeps in-frame clones, though not all of them. The sample has 200,000 to 250,000 clones, around 86% seen once; the top ten hold around 3%. The sequencing sample was made of PBMCs. The receptor set was obtained from a middle-aged woman in good health and CMV-seronegative.

The J gene is TRBJ2-5, the V gene TRBV5-1; TRBD2 matches at 14 bases. The CDR3 is 16 residues long. V dropped 4 bases and J dropped 4; count of bases not matched to a gene: 6. CDR1 is SGHRS, CDR2 YFSETQ, per germline. The CDR3 nucleotides are TGCGCCAGCAGCCCGACTAGCGGGAGGGCCCCAGAGACCCAGTACTTC. Protein: CASSPTSGRAPETQYF.

This clone appeared once. This sequence joins TRBV2 and TRBJ2-2, with TRBD1 matching 9 bases. The trim removed 6 bases at V and 4 bases at J, leaving 3 bases unmatched. From germline, CDR1 is SNHLY and CDR2 FYNNEI. There are 14 residues in the CDR3. CDR3 DNA: TGTGCCAGCAGGGGACAGGGAAGCACCGGGGAGCTGTTTTTT. This encodes CASRGQGSTGELFF. The full variable domain, with the rest looked up from reference TRBV2 and TRBJ2-2, is EPEVTQTPSHQVTQMGQEVILRCVPISNHLYFYWYRQILGQKVEFLVSFYNNEISEKSEIFDDQFSVERPDGSNFTLKIRSTKLEDSAMYFCASRGQGSTGELFFGEGSRLTVL.

The gene calls are TRBV21-1 and TRBJ2-5; the D call of TRBD1 is as the table states it, not checked on the DNA. TRBV21-1 is labeled a pseudogene. CDR3 length: 15 amino acids. The CDR3 spells CASSMDRDRKETQYF. CDR3 bases: TGTGCCAGCAGCATGGACCGGGACAGGAAAGAGACCCAGTACTTC.

The chain joins TRBV10-1 to TRBJ2-2; unclear D gene. The length of the CDR3 is 13 residues. V dropped 4 bases and J dropped 4 bases, with 7 bases sitting between them. CDR1 is WNHNN, CDR2 SYGVQD, per germline (reference sequence). For the CDR3, the DNA is TGCGCCAGCAGTGTACAATCCACCGGGGAGCTGTTTTTT. It translates to CASSVQSTGELFF.

The rearrangement links TRBV5-1 to TRBJ2-6, with unresolved D. This CDR3 contains 15 residues. Trimming pared 1 base from V and 0 bases from J, leaving 5 bases between. Per germline, CDR1 SGHRS and CDR2 YFSETQ. CDR3 protein: CASSLFGSGANVLTF. The CDR3 bases are TGCGCCAGCAGCTTGTTCGGCTCTGGGGCCAACGTCCTGACTTTC.

V and J are TRBV6-5 and TRBJ1-3; D remains ambiguous. Germline-derived CDR1 and CDR2 are MNHEY and SVGAGI. V was shortened by 0 bases and J by 0 bases, with 6 bases between the two germline ends. The CDR3 is made up of 15 amino acids. The CDR3 DNA reads as TGTGCCAGCAGTTACTCGCCTAGCTCTGGAAACACCATATATTTT. It codes for CASSYSPSSGNTIYF.

The rearrangement joins TRBV5-1 to TRBJ2-6; D remains unclear. The CDR3 spans 17 residues. V was clipped by 6 bases and J by 3 bases, with 19 bases between them. Germline V gene lookup returns CDR1 SGHRS and CDR2 YFSETQ. DNA for the CDR3: TGCGCCAGCACCCCCCAGGCAGTCTATGATGGGGCCAACGTCCTGACTTTC. This translates into CASTPQAVYDGANVLTF.

This rearrangement joins TRBV18 to TRBJ1-1; no clear D gene. The CDR3 consists of 12 residues. Germline V gene lookup returns CDR1 KGHSH and CDR2 LQKENI. V dropped 3 bases and J dropped 6 bases, with 8 bases sitting between them. In DNA, the CDR3 is TGTGCCAGCTCACCGGGCTACCCTGAAGCTTTCTTT. It encodes CASSPGYPEAFF.

This sequence joins TRBV7-9 and TRBJ1-2, with no clear D. Germline V gene data show CDR1 as SEHNR and CDR2 as FQNEAQ (reference sequence). This CDR3 is 14 amino acids long. The V gene lost 5 bases and the J gene lost 8 bases, with 18 bases spanning the gap. This chain's CDR3 is CASSQGLRRGGYTF. DNA of the CDR3: TGTGCCAGCAGCCAAGGACTCAGGAGAGGGGGCTACACCTTC. Variable domain in full (rest from reference TRBV7-9 and TRBJ1-2): DTGVSQNPRHKITKRGQNVTFRCDPISEHNRLYWYRQTLGQGPEFLTYFQNEAQLEKSRLLSDRFSAERPKGSFSTLEIQRTEQGDSAMYLCASSQGLRRGGYTFGSGTRLTVV.

Here the CDR3 DNA reads TGTGCCAGCAGCATTCTAGCGACTAAGCAGTTCTTC. The encoded protein is CASSILATKQFF. The V gene is TRBV5-6, the J gene TRBJ2-1, with D maybe TRBD2 (6 bases). The CDR3 is 12 amino acids. Germline assignment: CDR1 SGHDT and CDR2 YYEEEE. V was pared by 4 bases and J by 11 bases, with 13 bases between.

The chain joins TRBV27 to TRBJ2-3; the match to TRBD2 covers 10 bases. CDR3 length: 18 amino acids. CDR1 and CDR2 (germline): MNHEY, SMNVEV (reference sequence). Trimming removed 7 bases from V and 2 bases from J; junction bases left unmatched: 15. This CDR3 reads CASKGLLAGPPNTDTQYF. The CDR3 DNA sequence: TGTGCCAGCAAGGGTTTACTAGCGGGACCCCCCAACACAGATACGCAGTATTTT.

With regard to this clone: The conserved phenylalanine or tryptophan normally closing the CDR3 is absent here, so this likely arose from a read error. The chain employs TRBV19 and TRBJ1-2; no definite D call. CDR1 is LNHDA and CDR2 is SQIVND in the germline V gene (reference sequence). V lost 1 base and J 6 bases, leaving 12 bases between the germline ends. CDR3 length equals 14 residues. DNA for the CDR3: TGTGCCAGTAGTATAGGGGCAGGAAGACATGGCTACACCCTC. Translating it yields CASSIGAGRHGYTL.

The gene calls are TRBV5-1 and TRBJ2-5, with 9 nucleotides matching TRBD2. The CDR3 is 15 residues long. Germline assignment: CDR1 SGHRS and CDR2 YFSETQ. Germline trimming cut 4 bases from V and 4 bases from J; bases unmatched to any gene: 8. CDR3 nucleotide sequence: TGCGCCAGCAGCCCCTCTCTAGCGGGACTAGAGACCCAGTACTTC. It yields the protein CASSPSLAGLETQYF.

This sequence joins TRBV2 and TRBJ1-1; TRBD1 matches 8 bases. The CDR3 consists of 17 residues. Germline values: CDR1 SNHLY, CDR2 FYNNEI. J lost 0 bases, V lost 7 bases, and 13 bases had no gene match. This CDR3 is CASTRTGSFYLNTEAFF. The CDR3 DNA sequence: TGTGCCAGCACCCGGACAGGGAGCTTCTATTTGAACACTGAAGCTTTCTTT. Full variable domain (remainder filled in from reference TRBV2 and TRBJ1-1): EPEVTQTPSHQVTQMGQEVILRCVPISNHLYFYWYRQILGQKVEFLVSFYNNEISEKSEIFDDQFSVERPDGSNFTLKIRSTKLEDSAMYFCASTRTGSFYLNTEAFFGQGTRLTVV.

The chain has TRBV18 and TRBJ1-1; 9 bases line up with TRBD1. The germline V gene has CDR1 KGHSH and CDR2 LQKENI. This CDR3 has 14 residues. V lost 2 bases, J lost 5 bases, and 3 bases stayed unmatched. CDR3 DNA sequence: TGTGCCAGCTCACCAGGGACAGGGAGGACTGAAGCTTTCTTT. It codes for CASSPGTGRTEAFF.

The J gene is TRBJ2-1, the V gene TRBV18, with 12 nucleotides matching TRBD1. Trimming took 5 bases from V and 9 from J; bases not matched to a gene: 8. The germline V gene encodes CDR1 KGHSH and CDR2 LQKENI. The CDR3 totals 15 residues. In DNA, the CDR3 is TGTGCCAGCTCAAACCCGGGACAGGGGGCAGGTGAGCAGTTCTTC. Translation gives CASSNPGQGAGEQFF.